This T cell receptor (beta chain) is drawn from a study of T cell responses to AZD1222 COVID-19 vaccine. The sample holds a few counts of this clone. The target antigen is unknown. TCRdb's table, derived via immunoSEQ multiplex PCR, lists solely in-frame clones and lacks some. The table lists 130,000 to 150,000 clones, just over 90% of them singletons. The CDR3 covers 15 residues. The germline gives CDR1 SGHTA, CDR2 FQGNSA. After removal of 6 bases from V and 3 bases from J, the junction contained 7 bases not matched to a gene. Study-wide findings and caveats: Without day 14 samples, only post-peak T cell repertoires were studied. With dominance at 160-218 and 743-854, vaccine-associated CD4 TCRs spanned spike. There were mostly white British donors and more females than males, and clonal diversity was possibly underestimated.

The sequence was collected from an adult in good health. The sequencing here drew on peripheral blood, taken on day 0 of AZD1222 vaccination. This sequence joins TRBV7-2 and TRBJ2-3; the match to TRBD1 covers 9 bases. The CDR3 DNA reads as TGTGCCAGCAGTCGTAACGGACAGGGGACAGATACGCAGTATTTT. Amino acids: CASSRNGQGTDTQYF.